Described below is a single TCR beta chain sequence and its context. This sample stems from a study of T cell changes during pregnancy in multiple sclerosis. Only in-frame clones appear in the TCRdb table, and some are missing; sequencing was by immunoSEQ multiplex PCR. The sample includes 40,000 to 55,000 clones, about nine tenths of them seen just once. Germline V gene data show CDR1 as SNHLY and CDR2 as FYNNEI. Trimming shortened V by 4 bases and J by 0 bases, and 16 bases separated the two germline ends. This CDR3 has 16 amino acids. This clonotype was sampled from a female donor with multiple sclerosis, enrolled in a pregnancy study. Here the sequenced sample was CD4+ T cells from peripheral blood mononuclear cells, taken in the second trimester of pregnancy. The chain employs TRBV2 and TRBJ2-7; maybe TRBD1 (6 bases). CDR3 residues: CASSGPRDTSSYEQYF. CDR3 in DNA: TGTGCCAGCAGTGGGCCTCGGGACACTAGCTCCTACGAGCAGTACTTC.